This is a list of T cell receptor beta chains from one sample in a study of identical twins. TCRdb fed the 5' RACE reads into MiXCR, producing one record per CDR3 protein. Of roughly 250,000 distinct CDR3 sequences listed, around 6.6% are singletons. The same sample was also used in a study of yellow fever vaccine responses in identical twins.

Sequencing was carried out using memory (CD45RO+) T cells sorted from blood. The receptors derive from a woman aged 18 to 35 in good health. The CDR3 runs from the conserved cysteine through the conserved F or W. A D gene is named only where the DNA matches it firmly.

16,TRBV27,TRBD2,TRBJ2-1,CATRRLAGGPYNEQFF
14,TRBV5-1,TRBD1,TRBJ2-3,CASSGGQATDTQYF
13,TRBV14,TRBD1,TRBJ1-2,CASSYGQGYGYTF
13,TRBV20-1,NA,TRBJ2-1,CSARDLEYTEQFF
15,TRBV20-1,NA,TRBJ2-5,CSARDGTHNEETQYF
13,TRBV25-1,NA,TRBJ1-2,CASCGVLGYGYTF
13,TRBV18,NA,TRBJ1-6,CASSPTGLSPLHF
12,TRBV5-1,NA,TRBJ1-1,CASSDSGTEAFF
12,TRBV12-3/TRBV12-4,NA,TRBJ2-7,CASSLIGGEQYF
14,TRBV27,NA,TRBJ2-7,CASSSARRTYEQYF
14,TRBV7-9,NA,TRBJ1-3,CASSLAGYGNTIYF